The clone carrying this TCR beta chain was recorded a few times. The entry originates in a study of blood T cell repertoires in COVID-19. About the research overall: Italy, Spain and the United States were the sources of the convalescent and acute COVID-19 samples. T cells, B-cell-depleted T cells, or PBMCs supplied cDNA or gDNA.

CDR3 size: 15 residues. With V trimmed by 2 bases and J by 3 bases, 2 bases remained unmatched. Germline V gene data show CDR1 as WNHNN and CDR2 as SYGVQD (reference sequence). Per the authors' pipeline: Reference gene primer amplification gave estimated nucleated cell counts. Profiling relied on immunoSEQ multiplex PCR, and the TCRdb table lists in-frame clones only, not all of them. That table gives V, J and clone size, and the DNA gave D and trimming. The sample shows about 380,000 clones, roughly 86% of them seen only once. The V and J genes are TRBV10-1 and TRBJ2-1; 9 bases are shared with TRBD2. This TCR derives from a human donor with acute or convalescent COVID-19. The donor label of this sample is uncertain. Input material: peripheral blood. CDR3 residues: CASSERAGGYNEQFF. The CDR3 DNA sequence: TGCGCCAGCAGTGAGAGAGCGGGGGGCTACAATGAGCAGTTCTTC.